These T cell receptor beta chains were read from a single sample in a study of human T cells and chemical hapten exposure. TCRdb reprocessed the RACE reads with MiXCR, giving one entry per CDR3 protein. There are about 85,000 distinct CDR3 sequences in the sample; roughly 10% occur only once, and around 1.4% lies in the top ten. This sample comprised whole blood, obtained in connection with sensitization to the hapten diphenylcyclopropenone (DPC). All receptors come from a man aged 18 to 30 with alopecia areata. Some clones in this sample may be carry-over from other donors' samples. Both conserved end residues are part of each CDR3. The D gene is left open where the match is weak. Some rows mark clone size as missing; the rest say once, few, many or name a class of expanded clone.

cdr3_nt cdr3_aa j_call d_call v_call clone_size
TGTGCCACCCGGGTAAGCAATCAGCCCCAGCATTTT CATRVSNQPQHF TRBJ1-5 . TRBV6-2/TRBV6-3 .
TGTGCCAGCAGCTTAAGGACGAACACTGAAGCTTTCTTT CASSLRTNTEAFF TRBJ1-1 . TRBV7-2 .
TGTGCCAGCTCACCAGGGTCCACGGGGGATGTGACCCAGTACTTC CASSPGSTGDVTQYF TRBJ2-5 . TRBV18 many
TGTGCCAGCAGCCCCGGGGGGGGGTTTCCAGAATATCAGCCCCAGCATTTT CASSPGGGFPEYQPQHF TRBJ1-5 . TRBV6-2/TRBV6-3 many
TGCGCCAGCAGCCAAGATAACGTTGGGGTACACCAAGAGACCCAGTACTTC CASSQDNVGVHQETQYF TRBJ2-5 . TRBV4-1 .
TGTGCCAGCAGTCCCCGACAGGGCTGGATAAGTGAGACCCAGTACTTC CASSPRQGWISETQYF TRBJ2-5 TRBD1 TRBV12-3/TRBV12-4 many
TGTGCCAGCAGCCCGCCCCGACAGGCCCTGACTGAAGCTTTCTTT CASSPPRQALTEAFF TRBJ1-1 . TRBV28 many
TGTGCCAGCAGTTTATCACGATTTTTGGGGTACGAGCAGTACTTC CASSLSRFLGYEQYF TRBJ2-7 . TRBV27 many
TGCGCCAGCAGCTTGCTACAGGGAAACACTGAAGCTTTCTTT CASSLLQGNTEAFF TRBJ1-1 . TRBV5-1 many
TGTGCCAGCAGCCAGGACTATTCCTACGAGCAGTACTTC CASSQDYSYEQYF TRBJ2-7 . TRBV4-2 many
TGCGCCAGCAGCCAAGGGGTGTCCCTCACGGGAGCGGAAGCTTTCTTT CASSQGVSLTGAEAFF TRBJ1-1 . TRBV4-3 .
TGTGCCAGCAGCTTACGGCGGGGGGCCCTTCCCGGGGAGCTGTTTTTT CASSLRRGALPGELFF TRBJ2-2 TRBD2 TRBV11-2 .
TGTGCCAGCAGCTCGGAACCGCCGGGACAGAATAATTCACCCCTCCACTTT CASSSEPPGQNNSPLHF TRBJ1-6 TRBD1 TRBV5-4 .
TGTGCCACCAGTGAGAGGCATGATCGCGGGGAGCTGTTTTTT CATSERHDRGELFF TRBJ2-2 . TRBV24-1 few
TGTGCCAGCAGCTTAGGAGGGCAGGGCTATGGCTACACCTTC CASSLGGQGYGYTF TRBJ1-2 . TRBV7-2 many
TGTGCCAGCAGCTTACACCAAGGGGACACCGGGGAGCTGTTTTTT CASSLHQGDTGELFF TRBJ2-2 . TRBV7-3 few
TGCAGCGTTGAAGTGGGGACAGCCACTGAAGCTTTCTTT CSVEVGTATEAFF TRBJ1-1 TRBD1 TRBV29-1 few
TGTGCCAGCAGCAGATTCAATCAGCCCCAGCATTTT CASSRFNQPQHF TRBJ1-5 . TRBV21-1 .
TGTGCCAGCAGCCATCCGCTCTCTGGGGCCAACGTCCTGACTTTC CASSHPLSGANVLTF TRBJ2-6 . TRBV14 few
TGCGCCAGCAGCCAAGGAGCGGCGAACCAAGAGACCCAGTACTTC CASSQGAANQETQYF TRBJ2-5 . TRBV4-1 few
TGTGCCAGCAACCAAAGGAGCGGAACTAATGAAAAACTGTTTTTT CASNQRSGTNEKLFF TRBJ1-4 . TRBV6-4 few
TGTGCCAGCAGCGCCTTCCGGGACAGGGCAGGGCAGCCCCAGCATTTT CASSAFRDRAGQPQHF TRBJ1-5 TRBD1 TRBV7-2 .
TGTGCCAGCAGCTTGGATTTCCGGACACAGGGTGAAAAACTGTTTTTT CASSLDFRTQGEKLFF TRBJ1-4 . TRBV5-4 many
TGTGCCAGCAGACTCAACAGGGGAGGGGTCACCGGGGAGCTGTTTTTT CASRLNRGGVTGELFF TRBJ2-2 . TRBV11-2 many
TGTGCCAGCAGCTCGGGACAGGCTTACAATGAGCAGTTCTTC CASSSGQAYNEQFF TRBJ2-1 TRBD1 TRBV7-8 .
TGTGCCAGCAGCTCGTGGGGGAAAACTGAAGCTTTCTTT CASSSWGKTEAFF TRBJ1-1 . TRBV28 .
TGCGCCAGCAGCCAAGATACGGAGGGAACAGGAGACTACGAGCAGTACTTC CASSQDTEGTGDYEQYF TRBJ2-7 . TRBV4-3 .
TGTGCCAGCAGCGTTTTGCGGGGGAGGGCAGATACGCAGTATTTT CASSVLRGRADTQYF TRBJ2-3 TRBD2 TRBV9 many
TGTGCCATCAAGACGGGGGCTGGGGACGGGGAGCTGTTTTTT CAIKTGAGDGELFF TRBJ2-2 . TRBV10-3 many
TGTGCCACCAGTGACGGACTTAGCAATCAGCCCCAGCATTTT CATSDGLSNQPQHF TRBJ1-5 . TRBV24-1 .
TGTGCTAGTGGTTTGGTACTGGCAGTAAGAGCAGATACGCAGTATTTT CASGLVLAVRADTQYF TRBJ2-3 . TRBV12-5 .
TGTGCCAGCAGCCACCCGTCGGATGAGCAGTTCTTC CASSHPSDEQFF TRBJ2-1 . TRBV7-8 many
TGTGCCAGCAGTTACGACAGGGAGGATACATACGAGCAGTACTTC CASSYDREDTYEQYF TRBJ2-7 . TRBV6-7 .
TGTGCCAGCAGTAGGAGGATGAGGGCCAGCACAGATACGCAGTATTTT CASSRRMRASTDTQYF TRBJ2-3 . TRBV28 few
TGTGCCAGCAGTTTATTTAAAAAGAAAGAGACCCAGTACTTC CASSLFKKKETQYF TRBJ2-5 . TRBV28 few
TGTGCCAGCAGCTTAGGACACACGCCGTCCGGGGAGCTGTTTTTT CASSLGHTPSGELFF TRBJ2-2 . TRBV7-3 .
TGTGCCAGCAGCTTCGTAGGGACAGGAATTAACACCGGGGAGCTGTTTTTT CASSFVGTGINTGELFF TRBJ2-2 TRBD1 TRBV9 .
TGTGCCAGCAGCATGAAGACAGGGAATGGCTACACCTTC CASSMKTGNGYTF TRBJ1-2 TRBD1 TRBV11-2 few
TGTGCCAGCAGCTTAGATTGGGGCAGCTTCGGCTACACCTTC CASSLDWGSFGYTF TRBJ1-2 . TRBV7-2 .
TGTGCCAGCCAACCAAGGGGACAGGACGCGTACAATGAGCAGTTCTTC CASQPRGQDAYNEQFF TRBJ2-1 TRBD1 TRBV9 .